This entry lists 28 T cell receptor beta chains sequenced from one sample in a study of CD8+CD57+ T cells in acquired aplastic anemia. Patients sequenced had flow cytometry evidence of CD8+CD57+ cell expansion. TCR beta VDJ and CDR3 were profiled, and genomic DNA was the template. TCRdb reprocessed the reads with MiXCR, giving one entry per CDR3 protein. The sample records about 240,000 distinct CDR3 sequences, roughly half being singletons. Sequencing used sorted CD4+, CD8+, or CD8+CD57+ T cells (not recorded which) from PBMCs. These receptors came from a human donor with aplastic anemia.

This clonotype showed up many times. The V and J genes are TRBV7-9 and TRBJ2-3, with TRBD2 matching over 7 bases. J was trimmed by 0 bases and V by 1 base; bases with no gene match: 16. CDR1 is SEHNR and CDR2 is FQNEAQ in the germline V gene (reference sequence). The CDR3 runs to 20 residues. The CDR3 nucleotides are TGTGCCAGCAGCTTAGTGACTAGCAGAGGCCCATCGACTAGCACAGATACGCAGTATTTT. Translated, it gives CASSLVTSRGPSTSTDTQYF.

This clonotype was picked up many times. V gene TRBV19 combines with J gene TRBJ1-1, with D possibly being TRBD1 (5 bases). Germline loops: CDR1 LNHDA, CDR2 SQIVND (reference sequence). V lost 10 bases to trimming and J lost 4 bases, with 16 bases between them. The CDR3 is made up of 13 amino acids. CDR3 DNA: TGTGCCACTAGGGGAGGATGGGGCACTGAAGCTTTCTTT. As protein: CATRGGWGTEAFF.

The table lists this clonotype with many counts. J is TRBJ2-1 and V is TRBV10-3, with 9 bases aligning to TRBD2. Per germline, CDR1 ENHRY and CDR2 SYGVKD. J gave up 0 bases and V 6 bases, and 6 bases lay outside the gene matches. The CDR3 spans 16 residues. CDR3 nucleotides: TGTGCCATCAGCCCGACTAGCGGCAGCTCCTACAATGAGCAGTTCTTC. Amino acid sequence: CAISPTSGSSYNEQFF.

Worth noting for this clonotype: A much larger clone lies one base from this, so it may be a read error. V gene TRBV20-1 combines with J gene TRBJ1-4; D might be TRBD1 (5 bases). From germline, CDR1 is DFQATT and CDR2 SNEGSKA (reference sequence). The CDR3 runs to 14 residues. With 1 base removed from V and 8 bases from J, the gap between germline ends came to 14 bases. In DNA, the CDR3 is TGCAGTGCTAGAGCCCGGGGCAGGGTAGAAAAACTGTTTTTT. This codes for CSARARGRVEKLFF.

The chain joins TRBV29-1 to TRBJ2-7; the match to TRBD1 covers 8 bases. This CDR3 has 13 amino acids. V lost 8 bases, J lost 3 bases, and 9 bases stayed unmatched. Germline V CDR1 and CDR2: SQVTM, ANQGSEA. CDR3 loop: CSSSGQGDYEQYF. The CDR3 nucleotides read TGCAGCTCCTCCGGACAGGGAGACTACGAGCAGTACTTC.

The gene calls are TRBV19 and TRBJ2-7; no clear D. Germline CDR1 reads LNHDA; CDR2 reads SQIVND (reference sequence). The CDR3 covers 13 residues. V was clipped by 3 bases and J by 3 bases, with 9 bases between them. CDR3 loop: CASSILVDYEQYF. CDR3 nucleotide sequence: TGTGCCAGTAGTATCTTGGTCGACTACGAGCAGTACTTC.

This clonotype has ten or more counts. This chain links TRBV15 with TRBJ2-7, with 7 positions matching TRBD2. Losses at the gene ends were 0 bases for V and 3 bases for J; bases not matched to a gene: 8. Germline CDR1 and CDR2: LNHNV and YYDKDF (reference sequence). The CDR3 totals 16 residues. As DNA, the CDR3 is TGTGCCACCAGCAGAGATCCCCCCGGGAGGAACTACGAGCAGTACTTC. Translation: CATSRDPPGRNYEQYF.

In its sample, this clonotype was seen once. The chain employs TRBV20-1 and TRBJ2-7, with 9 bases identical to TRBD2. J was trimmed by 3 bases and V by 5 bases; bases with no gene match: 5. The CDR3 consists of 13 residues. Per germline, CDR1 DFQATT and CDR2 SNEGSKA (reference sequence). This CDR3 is CSAEAGGLYEQYF. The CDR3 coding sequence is TGCAGTGCTGAAGCGGGGGGCCTCTACGAGCAGTACTTC.

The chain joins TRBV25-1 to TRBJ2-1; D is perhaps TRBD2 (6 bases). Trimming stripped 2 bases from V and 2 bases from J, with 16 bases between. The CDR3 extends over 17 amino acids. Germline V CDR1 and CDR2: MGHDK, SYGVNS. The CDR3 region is CASSEAGGQAPYNEQFF. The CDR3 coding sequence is TGTGCCAGCAGTGAAGCAGGAGGGCAGGCCCCCTACAATGAGCAGTTCTTC.

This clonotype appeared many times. DNA for the CDR3: TGCAGCGCTGAGGGGGCGCGGGTGCCAGATACGCAGTATTTT. Translation: CSAEGARVPDTQYF. V gene TRBV29-1 combines with J gene TRBJ2-3; 7 bases are shared with TRBD1. The CDR3 is 14 amino acids. V was clipped by 7 bases and J by 4 bases; unmatched bases: 11. CDR1 and CDR2 (germline): SQVTM, ANQGSEA.

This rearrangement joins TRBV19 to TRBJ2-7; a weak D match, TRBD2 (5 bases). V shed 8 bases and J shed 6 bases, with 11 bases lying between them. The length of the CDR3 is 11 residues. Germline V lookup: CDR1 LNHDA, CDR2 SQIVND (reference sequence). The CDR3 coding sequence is TGTGCCAGTCGCGGACTGTCCGAGCAGTACTTC. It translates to CASRGLSEQYF.

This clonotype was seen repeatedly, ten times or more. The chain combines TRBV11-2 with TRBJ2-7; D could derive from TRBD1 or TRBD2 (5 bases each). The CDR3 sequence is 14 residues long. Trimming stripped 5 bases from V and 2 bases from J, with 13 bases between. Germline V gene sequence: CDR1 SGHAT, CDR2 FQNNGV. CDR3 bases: TGTGCCAGCAGCCAAGGCTTGGGACCCTACGAGCAGTACTTC. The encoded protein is CASSQGLGPYEQYF.

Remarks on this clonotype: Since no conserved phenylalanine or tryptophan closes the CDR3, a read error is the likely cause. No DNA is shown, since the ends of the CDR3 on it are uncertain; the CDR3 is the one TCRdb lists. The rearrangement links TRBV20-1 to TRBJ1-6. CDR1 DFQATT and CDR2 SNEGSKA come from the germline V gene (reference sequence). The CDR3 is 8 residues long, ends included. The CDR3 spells CSARDPEL.

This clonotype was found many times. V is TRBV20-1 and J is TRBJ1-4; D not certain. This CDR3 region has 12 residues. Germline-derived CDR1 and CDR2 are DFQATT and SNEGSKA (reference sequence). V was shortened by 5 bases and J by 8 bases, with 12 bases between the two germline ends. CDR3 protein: CSAVGSREKLFF. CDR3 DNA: TGCAGTGCTGTGGGGTCTCGGGAAAAACTGTTTTTT.

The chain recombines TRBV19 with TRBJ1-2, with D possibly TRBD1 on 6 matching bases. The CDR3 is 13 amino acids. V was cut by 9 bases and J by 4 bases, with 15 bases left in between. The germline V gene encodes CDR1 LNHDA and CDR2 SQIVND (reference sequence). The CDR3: CASRRTDLYGYTF. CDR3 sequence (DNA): TGTGCCAGCAGGAGGACAGACCTCTATGGCTACACCTTC.

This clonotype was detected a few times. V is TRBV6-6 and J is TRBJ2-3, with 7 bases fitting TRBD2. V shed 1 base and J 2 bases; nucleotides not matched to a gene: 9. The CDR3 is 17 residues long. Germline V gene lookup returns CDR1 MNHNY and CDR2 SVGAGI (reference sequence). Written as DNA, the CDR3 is TGTGCCAGCAGTTACTTAAGGCCTAGCGGACCCACAGATACGCAGTATTTT. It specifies CASSYLRPSGPTDTQYF.

CDR3 loop: CSVEERGGEQFF. The CDR3 nucleotides are TGCAGCGTTGAGGAACGGGGCGGTGAGCAGTTCTTC. The rearrangement links TRBV29-1 to TRBJ2-1; D possibly matches TRBD1 or TRBD2 (5 bases each). Germline loops: CDR1 SQVTM, CDR2 ANQGSEA. The V end lost 3 bases, the J end lost 9 bases, and 12 bases lay between the germline ends. This CDR3 has 12 amino acids.

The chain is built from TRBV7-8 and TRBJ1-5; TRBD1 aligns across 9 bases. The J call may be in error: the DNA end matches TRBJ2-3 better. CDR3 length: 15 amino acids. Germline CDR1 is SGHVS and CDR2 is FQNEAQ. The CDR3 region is CASSPGGTGWQPQYF. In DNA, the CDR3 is TGTGCCAGCAGCCCAGGGGGGACAGGGTGGCAGCCCCAGTATTTT.

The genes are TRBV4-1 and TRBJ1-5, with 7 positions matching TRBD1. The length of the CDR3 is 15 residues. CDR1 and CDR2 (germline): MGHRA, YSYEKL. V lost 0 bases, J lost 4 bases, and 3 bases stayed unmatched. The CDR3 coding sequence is TGCGCCAGCAGCCAAGATGGGACAGATAATCAGCCCCAGCATTTT. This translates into CASSQDGTDNQPQHF.

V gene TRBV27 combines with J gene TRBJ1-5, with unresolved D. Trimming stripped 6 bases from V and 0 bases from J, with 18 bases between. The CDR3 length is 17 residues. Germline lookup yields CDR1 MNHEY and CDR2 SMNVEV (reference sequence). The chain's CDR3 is CASSPGYLPYSNQPQHF. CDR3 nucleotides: TGTGCCAGCAGCCCGGGGTACTTACCTTATAGCAATCAGCCCCAGCATTTT.

The CDR3 DNA is TGTGCCAGTAGTGCCCCACGGGAGACCCAGTACTTC. Its translation is CASSAPRETQYF. The chain combines TRBV19 with TRBJ2-5; D gene ambiguous. Deletions cut 5 bases from V and 5 bases from J, with 9 bases between. The CDR3 length is 12 residues. Germline V gene data show CDR1 as LNHDA and CDR2 as SQIVND (reference sequence).

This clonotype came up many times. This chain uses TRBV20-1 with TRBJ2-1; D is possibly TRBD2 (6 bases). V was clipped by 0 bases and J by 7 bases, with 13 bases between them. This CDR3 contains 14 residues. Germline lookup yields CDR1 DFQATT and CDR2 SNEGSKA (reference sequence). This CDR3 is CSARDGREKNEQFF. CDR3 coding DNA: TGCAGTGCTAGAGATGGTCGGGAGAAGAATGAGCAGTTCTTC.

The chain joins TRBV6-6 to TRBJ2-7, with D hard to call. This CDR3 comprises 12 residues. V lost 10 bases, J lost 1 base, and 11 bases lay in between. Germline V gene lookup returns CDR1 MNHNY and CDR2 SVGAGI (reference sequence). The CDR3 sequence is CATGGDSYEQYF. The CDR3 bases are TGTGCCACCGGCGGAGATTCCTACGAGCAGTACTTC.

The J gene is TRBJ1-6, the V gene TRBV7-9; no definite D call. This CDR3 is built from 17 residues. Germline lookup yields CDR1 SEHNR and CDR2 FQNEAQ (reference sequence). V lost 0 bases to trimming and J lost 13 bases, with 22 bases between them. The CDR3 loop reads CASSLARSPGSNQPLHF. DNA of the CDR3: TGTGCCAGCAGCTTAGCGCGAAGCCCGGGTAGCAATCAGCCCCTCCACTTT.

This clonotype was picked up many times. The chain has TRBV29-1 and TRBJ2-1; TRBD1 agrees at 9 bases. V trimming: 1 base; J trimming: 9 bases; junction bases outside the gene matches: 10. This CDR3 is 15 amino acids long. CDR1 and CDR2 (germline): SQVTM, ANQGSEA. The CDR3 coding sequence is TGCAGCGTTGAAGCCGGGGACAGGGTTCTTGGTGAGCAGTTCTTC. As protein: CSVEAGDRVLGEQFF.

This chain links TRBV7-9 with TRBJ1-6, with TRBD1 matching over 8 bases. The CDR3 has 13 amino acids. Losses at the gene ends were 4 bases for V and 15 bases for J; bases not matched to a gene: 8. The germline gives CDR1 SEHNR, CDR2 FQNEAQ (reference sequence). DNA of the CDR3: TGTGCCAGCAGCTCATGGACAGGGTGGGACCTCCACTTT. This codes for CASSSWTGWDLHF.

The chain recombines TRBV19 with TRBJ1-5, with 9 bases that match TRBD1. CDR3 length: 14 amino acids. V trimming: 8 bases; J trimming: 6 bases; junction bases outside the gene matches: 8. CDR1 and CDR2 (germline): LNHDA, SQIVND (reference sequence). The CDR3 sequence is CASQGQGVSQPQHF. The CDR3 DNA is TGTGCCAGTCAGGGACAGGGAGTAAGTCAGCCCCAGCATTTT.

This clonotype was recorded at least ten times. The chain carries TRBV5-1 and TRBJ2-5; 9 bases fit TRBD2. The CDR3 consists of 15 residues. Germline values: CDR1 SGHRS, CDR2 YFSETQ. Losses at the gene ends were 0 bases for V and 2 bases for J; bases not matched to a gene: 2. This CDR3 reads CASSLATSGQETQYF. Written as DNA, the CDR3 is TGCGCCAGCAGCTTGGCGACTAGCGGACAAGAGACCCAGTACTTC.